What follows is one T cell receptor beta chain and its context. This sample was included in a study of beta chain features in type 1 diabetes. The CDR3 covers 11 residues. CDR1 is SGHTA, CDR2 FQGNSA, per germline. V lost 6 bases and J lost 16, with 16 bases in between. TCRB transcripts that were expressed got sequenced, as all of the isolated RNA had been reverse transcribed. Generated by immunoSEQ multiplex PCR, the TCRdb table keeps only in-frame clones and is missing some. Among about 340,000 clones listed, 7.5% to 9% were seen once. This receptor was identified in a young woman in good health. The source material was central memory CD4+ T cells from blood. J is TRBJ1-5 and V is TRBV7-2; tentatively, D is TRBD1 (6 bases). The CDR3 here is CASSLDRTLHF. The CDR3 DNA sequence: TGTGCCAGCAGTCTAGACAGGACTCTTCATTTT.